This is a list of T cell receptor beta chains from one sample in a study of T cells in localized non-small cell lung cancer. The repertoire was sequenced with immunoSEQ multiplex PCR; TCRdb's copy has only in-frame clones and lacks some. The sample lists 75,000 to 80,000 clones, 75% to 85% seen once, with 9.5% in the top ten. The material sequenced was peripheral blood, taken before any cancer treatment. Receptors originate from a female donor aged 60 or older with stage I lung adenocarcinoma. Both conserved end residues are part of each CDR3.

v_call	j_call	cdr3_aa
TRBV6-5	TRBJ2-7	CASSEKDNTKQYF
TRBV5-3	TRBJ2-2	CARSRGELFF
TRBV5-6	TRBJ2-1	CASSLIGPTYNEQFF
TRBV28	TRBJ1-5	CASSLGQHSNQPQHF
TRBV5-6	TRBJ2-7	CASILGAGSYEQYF
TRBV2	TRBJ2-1	CASSEYNEQFF
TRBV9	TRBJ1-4	CASNPTGEGEKLFF
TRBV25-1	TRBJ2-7	CASSESATAYEQYF
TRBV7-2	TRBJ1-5	CASSLALDRDKQPQHF
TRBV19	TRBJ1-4	CASTASNEKLFF
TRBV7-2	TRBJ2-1	CASSFASKRKSYNEQFF
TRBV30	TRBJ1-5	CAWSFSGQPQPQHF
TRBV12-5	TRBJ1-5	CASGDGPNQPQHF
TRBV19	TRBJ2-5	CASSIGGRSETQYF
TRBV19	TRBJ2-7	CASSMALRNEQYF
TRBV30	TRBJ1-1	CAWSVRRGRTTEAFF
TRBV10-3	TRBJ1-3	CAISGGREGRNTIYF
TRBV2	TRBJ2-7	CASRDRVFGEQYF
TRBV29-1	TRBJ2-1	CSVGGGFSNEQFF
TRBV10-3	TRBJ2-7	CAISDLGWVTSGSYEQYF
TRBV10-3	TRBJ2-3	CAISGTGRTSTDTQYF
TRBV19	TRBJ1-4	CASTTQQGFNEKLFF
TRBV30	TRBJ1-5	CAWSVGAGISQPQHF
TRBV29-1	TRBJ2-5	CSAGQGVGETQYF
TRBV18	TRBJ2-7	CASSPRTDSYEQYF
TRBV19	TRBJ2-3	CASSIGRGRFADTQYF
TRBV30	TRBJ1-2	CAWSANGYTF
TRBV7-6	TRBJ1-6	CASSLRQGDNSPLHF
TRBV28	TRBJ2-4	CASSLVAKGASKNIQYF
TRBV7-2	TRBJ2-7	CASSFDPAYEQYF
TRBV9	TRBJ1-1	CASSVAGGDWDTEAFF
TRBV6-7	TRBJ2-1	CAGPSGLYNEQFF
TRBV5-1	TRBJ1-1	CASSLTGGNTEAFF
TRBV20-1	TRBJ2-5	CSASQEETQYF